Below are 23 T cell receptor beta chains sequenced from a single sample in a study of blood T cells in healthy people across ages. A second PCR, run for roughly 7 to 12 cycles, used a sample-barcoded 5' primer plus a J-beta primer mix. One entry per CDR3 protein results from TCRdb running MiXCR on the 5' RACE reads. This table has about 970,000 distinct CDR3 sequences, around 54% appearing once. The sequenced material came from blood. Receptors originate from an older woman in good health.

Only a few counts were recorded for this clonotype. CDR3 DNA: TGTGCCAGCAGCCAGCCCGTGACGGATACGCAGTATTTT. It translates to CASSQPVTDTQYF. This chain uses TRBV7-2 with TRBJ2-3, with D unclear. The ends were cut back, 5 bases at V and 6 bases at J, with 12 bases in the middle. From germline, CDR1 is SGHTA and CDR2 FQGNSA. The length of the CDR3 is 13 residues.

This clonotype was observed a handful of times. J is TRBJ1-6 and V is TRBV7-2, with D possibly matching TRBD1 (6 bases). The CDR3 length is 15 residues. V was clipped by 4 bases and J by 9 bases, with 16 bases between them. Germline CDR1 is SGHTA and CDR2 is FQGNSA. This CDR3 is CASSYLTGGGSPLHF. CDR3 sequence (DNA): TGTGCCAGCAGCTACCTGACAGGAGGTGGTTCACCCCTCCACTTT.

The V call is TRBV2, the J call TRBJ2-7; 14 bases fit TRBD2. Germline V gives CDR1 SNHLY, CDR2 FYNNEI. Unmatched junction bases numbered 13, after V lost 6 bases and J lost 6 bases. This CDR3 comprises 17 residues. The CDR3: CASRTPRGTSGSSEQYF. CDR3 in DNA: TGTGCCAGCAGGACACCCCGCGGGACTAGCGGGAGTAGCGAGCAGTACTTC.

The sample holds a few counts of this clonotype. V is TRBV28 and J is TRBJ2-4, with a tentative D call TRBD1 (6 bases). CDR1 is MDHEN and CDR2 is SYDVKM in the germline V gene. Trimming stripped 2 bases from V and 2 bases from J, with 19 bases between. There are 18 residues in the CDR3. The CDR3, as DNA: TGTGCCAGCAGTTTAGGGGCTTACAGGGCGGCGACCAAAAACATTCAGTACTTC. It codes for CASSLGAYRAATKNIQYF.

The rearrangement joins TRBV28 to TRBJ2-5; D not resolved. Germline CDR1 and CDR2: MDHEN and SYDVKM. Trimming took off 5 bases at V and 11 bases at J, with 27 bases between the two ends. This CDR3 has 16 residues. CDR3: CASSPTPLIANNEQYF. The CDR3 DNA reads as TGTGCCAGCAGTCCAACCCCCCTGATAGCTAACAATGAGCAGTACTTC.

V is TRBV20-1 and J is TRBJ2-3, with 8 bases that match TRBD2. V gave up 0 bases and J gave up 5 bases; unmatched junction bases: 10. Germline CDR1 and CDR2: DFQATT and SNEGSKA (reference sequence). The CDR3 totals 16 residues. CDR3 in DNA: TGCAGTGCTAGAGATGCGGTCGGGAGGGCAGGAGATACGCAGTATTTT. This sequence encodes CSARDAVGRAGDTQYF.

The table lists this clonotype with a few counts. This rearrangement joins TRBV7-2 to TRBJ2-3; D not certain. Looked up from germline, CDR1 is SGHTA and CDR2 is FQGNSA. The CDR3 is made up of 11 amino acids. Trimming took 8 bases from V and 6 from J, leaving 9 bases between them. In nucleotides, the CDR3 is TGTGCCAGCGCAATCGGGGATACGCAGTATTTT. Translation: CASAIGDTQYF.

The rearrangement joins TRBV3-1 to TRBJ1-1, with D possibly matching TRBD1 (5 bases). Germline CDR1 is LGHDT and CDR2 is YNNKEL (reference sequence). The CDR3 is 13 amino acids. Trimming stripped 4 bases from V and 5 bases from J, with 11 bases between. CDR3 in amino acids: CASSLNRGTEAFF. The CDR3, as DNA: TGTGCCAGCAGCCTAAACCGGGGGACTGAAGCTTTCTTT.

This chain connects TRBV9 to TRBJ2-5, with D uncertain. Germline V gene sequence: CDR1 SGDLS, CDR2 YYNGEE. The ends were cut back, 0 bases at V and 0 bases at J, with 9 bases in the middle. The CDR3 length is 15 residues. CDR3 loop: CASSVDVVNQETQYF. The CDR3, as DNA: TGTGCCAGCAGCGTAGATGTGGTTAACCAAGAGACCCAGTACTTC. The full variable domain, rest sourced from reference TRBV9 and TRBJ2-5, is DSGVTQTPKHLITATGQRVTLRCSPRSGDLSVYWYQQSLDQGLQFLIQYYNGEERAKGNILERFSAQQFPDLHSELNLSSLELGDSALYFCASSVDVVNQETQYFGPGTRLLVL.

The chain links TRBV7-8 to TRBJ2-1; no clear D. Per germline, CDR1 SGHVS and CDR2 FQNEAQ. This CDR3 region has 14 residues. Trimming removed 2 bases from V and 5 bases from J, with 10 bases in between. CDR3 residues: CASSLSETNNEQFF. CDR3 sequence (DNA): TGTGCCAGCAGCTTATCTGAGACGAACAATGAGCAGTTCTTC.

V is TRBV5-8 and J is TRBJ1-1; weak D call: TRBD1 (5 bases). Per the germline V gene, CDR1 is SGHTS and CDR2 is YDEGEE. This CDR3 comprises 19 residues. The V gene lost 4 bases and the J gene lost 0 bases, with 25 bases spanning the gap. The chain's CDR3 is CASSPGTARGLLMNTEAFF. Here the CDR3 DNA reads TGTGCCAGCAGCCCAGGGACGGCTCGCGGCCTCCTCATGAACACTGAAGCTTTCTTT.

The gene calls are TRBV7-3 and TRBJ2-3; no clear D. Looked up from germline, CDR1 is SGHTA and CDR2 is FQGTGA. Trimming left V 1 base short and J 7 bases short, with 18 bases between. The CDR3 has 16 amino acids. CDR3 in DNA: TGTGCCAGCAGCTTAAACGGCGGTGGGTCCCCGAATACGCAGTATTTT. Residues: CASSLNGGGSPNTQYF.

The rearrangement links TRBV7-2 to TRBJ2-7, with D unclear. Germline V gives CDR1 SGHTA, CDR2 FQGNSA. There are 14 residues in the CDR3. The V end was cut by 1 base, the J end by 3 bases, with 10 bases between. The CDR3 loop reads CASSLDSSGYEQYF. CDR3 in DNA: TGTGCCAGCAGCTTAGACTCCTCGGGCTACGAGCAGTACTTC.

In regard to this clonotype: The junction departs from the called germline gene at one end, perhaps through a read error. V gene TRBV4-3 combines with J gene TRBJ2-6; D remains unclear. Germline values: CDR1 LGHNA, CDR2 YSLEER. The CDR3 consists of 15 residues. The CDR3 DNA sequence: TGCGCCGGCAGCCATAAGGTGGATGGGGCCAACGTCCTGACTTTC. The encoded protein is CAGSHKVDGANVLTF.

This clonotype came up a few times. The J gene is TRBJ2-7, the V gene TRBV27; TRBD1 agrees at 10 bases. Germline lookup yields CDR1 MNHEY and CDR2 SMNVEV (reference sequence). This CDR3 comprises 15 residues. V shed 0 bases and J 4 bases; nucleotides not matched to a gene: 3. CDR3 protein: CASSLSGTGVYEQYF. CDR3 DNA: TGTGCCAGCAGTTTATCCGGGACAGGGGTGTACGAGCAGTACTTC.

This chain joins TRBV11-2 and TRBJ1-6; D call uncertain. This CDR3 is built from 13 residues. The V end was cut by 3 bases, the J end by 10 bases, with 10 bases between. The germline V gene has CDR1 SGHAT and CDR2 FQNNGV. CDR3 coding DNA: TGTGCCAGCAGCTTCCAGTTTCAGTCACCCCTCCACTTT. It yields the protein CASSFQFQSPLHF.

The J gene is TRBJ2-1, the V gene TRBV15, with D perhaps matching TRBD2 (7 bases). Germline loops: CDR1 LNHNV, CDR2 YYDKDF (reference sequence). This CDR3 contains 13 residues. The V end lost 4 bases, the J end lost 9 bases, and 13 bases lay between the germline ends. The DNA of the CDR3 is TGTGCCACCAGCATACAGGGACTAACTGAGCAGTTCTTC. It encodes CATSIQGLTEQFF.

The chain has TRBV4-2 and TRBJ1-2; no firm D call. V dropped 0 bases and J dropped 6 bases, with 5 bases sitting between them. CDR1 LGHNA and CDR2 YNFKEQ come from the germline V gene. The CDR3 consists of 12 residues. CDR3 sequence reads: CASSQEPNGYTF. In DNA form, the CDR3 reads TGTGCCAGCAGCCAAGAGCCGAATGGCTACACCTTC.

The rearrangement links TRBV3-1 to TRBJ2-7, with a tentative D call TRBD2 (7 bases). The CDR3 extends over 14 amino acids. Germline values: CDR1 LGHDT, CDR2 YNNKEL (reference sequence). The ends were cut back, 4 bases at V and 6 bases at J, with 16 bases in the middle. This CDR3 reads CASSPRGTKVEQYF. In DNA form, the CDR3 reads TGTGCCAGCAGCCCAAGGGGGACTAAGGTCGAGCAGTACTTC.

This clonotype was seen a handful of times. The chain has TRBV4-1 and TRBJ2-7; 9 bases agree with TRBD2. Germline V gene data show CDR1 as MGHRA and CDR2 as YSYEKL. V shed 0 bases, J shed 6 bases, and the junction held 6 bases outside the gene matches. This CDR3 is built from 15 residues. DNA for the CDR3: TGCGCCAGCAGCCAAGATCTAGCGGGAAGGCGCGAGCAGTACTTC. Translated: CASSQDLAGRREQYF.

V is TRBV6-6 and J is TRBJ2-1; 13 bases line up with TRBD2. The CDR3 has 15 amino acids. Germline V gene lookup returns CDR1 MNHNY and CDR2 SVGAGI (reference sequence). J lost 7 bases, V lost 6 bases, and 6 bases had no gene match. The CDR3 loop reads CASSRTSGSWNEQFF. In DNA, the CDR3 is TGTGCCAGCAGCAGGACTAGCGGGAGTTGGAATGAGCAGTTCTTC.

In regard to this clonotype: A read error may be the cause here, since a much bigger clone is one base away. This chain links TRBV12-3 or TRBV12-4 with TRBJ2-1; a possible D gene is TRBD1 (6 bases). The CDR3 has 14 amino acids. Trimming pared 8 bases from V and 6 bases from J, leaving 17 bases between. DNA of the CDR3: TGTGCCAGCGTCATGGTCAGGGGAATCAATGAGCAGTTCTTC. Amino acid sequence: CASVMVRGINEQFF.

The gene calls are TRBV3-1 and TRBJ1-5; D call uncertain. The CDR3 consists of 15 residues. CDR1 LGHDT and CDR2 YNNKEL come from the germline V gene (reference sequence). Deletions cut 1 base from V and 4 bases from J, with 11 bases between. DNA of the CDR3: TGTGCCAGCAGCCAAGCGACGGGGATAAATCAGCCCCAGCATTTT. Its translation is CASSQATGINQPQHF.